Below are 7 T cell receptor beta chains sequenced from a single sample in a study of graft-versus-host responses after intestinal transplantation (dated by TCRdb to the early 2020s). The library was obtained by the immunoSEQ multiplex PCR assay. This immuneACCESS table, as held by TCRdb, lists in-frame sequences with V and J called but not all clones. Of the missing ones, under half trace to an unresolved V gene in checked studies; the others have no known cause. The sample records approximately 82,000 clones, roughly 91% of which are singletons. The top ten hold roughly 0.1% of the sample. According to the study, the label for this sample's time point signals: cells obtained before transplantation from donor or recipient. No antigen has been assigned to these receptors. The specimen comprised unstimulated CD4+ T cells sorted from spleen or lymph node cells, sampled before intestinal transplant. The receptors here all came from a human donor who received an intestinal transplant.

J is TRBJ1-5 and V is TRBV10-3; TRBD1 is a possible D gene (6 bases). The CDR3 loop spans 14 amino acids. The V end was cut by 8 bases, the J end by 7 bases, with 18 bases between. CDR1 and CDR2 (germline): ENHRY, SYGVKD. CDR3 sequence reads: CAIAGVGAGQPQHF. The CDR3 DNA reads as TGTGCCATCGCAGGGGTCGGGGCAGGACAGCCCCAGCATTTT.

V is TRBV6-5 and J is TRBJ2-5; 10 positions match TRBD1. Near its end, the DNA agrees better with TRBJ2-7, so the J call may be wrong. Germline CDR1 is MNHEY and CDR2 is SVGAGI. This CDR3 has 15 residues. DNA of the CDR3: TGTGCCAGCAGCTACAGGGACAGGGGTTACTACGAGCAGTACTTC. This encodes CASSYRDRGYYEQYF.

This clone has only a few counts. The V and J genes are TRBV5-6 and TRBJ1-4, with D perhaps TRBD1 (6 bases). The CDR3 consists of 15 residues. V gave up 3 bases and J gave up 5 bases, with 14 bases separating them. CDR1 and CDR2 (germline): SGHDT, YYEEEE. CDR3 sequence: CASSSQGMGNEKLFF. The CDR3 DNA follows: TGTGCCAGCAGCTCGCAGGGGATGGGGAATGAAAAACTGTTTTTT.

CDR3 sequence (DNA): TGTGCCAGCAGTTCTCAACCTAGCGGGGGGGCAGATACGCAGTATTTT. As protein: CASSSQPSGGADTQYF. J is TRBJ2-3 and V is TRBV2; TRBD2 agrees at 12 bases. Trimming cost V 5 bases and J 4 bases; bases outside gene matches: 7. CDR3 length equals 16 residues. CDR1 is SNHLY and CDR2 is FYNNEI in the germline V gene.

This clone was detected only once. The J gene is TRBJ1-6, the V gene TRBV6-5, with D perhaps TRBD1 (6 bases). This CDR3 region has 16 residues. Germline CDR1 reads MNHEY; CDR2 reads SVGAGI. The V end was cut by 1 base, the J end by 4 bases, with 11 bases between. In DNA form, the CDR3 reads TGTGCCAGCAGTTACTTTGGGGGCGCGTATAATTCACCCCTCCACTTT. Its protein product is CASSYFGGAYNSPLHF.

The chain couples TRBV5-8 to TRBJ1-2, with D possibly TRBD1 on 6 matching bases. V was clipped by 0 bases and J by 4 bases, with 13 bases between them. Germline CDR1 SGHTS, CDR2 YDEGEE. The CDR3 has 15 amino acids. In DNA, the CDR3 is TGTGCCAGCAGCTTGGCCCGGACAGATCCCTATGGCTACACCTTC. It encodes CASSLARTDPYGYTF.

The rearrangement links TRBV11-3 to TRBJ1-3, with a tentative D call TRBD1 (5 bases). Germline V CDR1 and CDR2: SGHNT, YENEEA. This CDR3 region has 15 residues. V was pared by 0 bases and J by 2 bases, with 8 bases between. The CDR3 sequence is CASSLDGTAGNTIYF. In DNA, the CDR3 is TGTGCCAGCAGCTTAGACGGGACTGCTGGAAACACCATATATTTT.